The T cell receptor (beta chain) under discussion was sequenced for a study of blood T cells in healthy people across ages (dated by TCRdb to between 2015 and 2016). Looking at the study overall: In model experiments, template switching captured about one uniquely barcoded TCR beta cDNA molecule for every two T cells. To track age-related changes in TCR beta repertoire diversity, the study relied on deep sequencing normalized with unique cDNA molecular identifiers. Donors were grouped into four age groups: young (average roughly 17 years), middle-aged (39), aged (around 60) and long-lived (about 82). To avoid experimental bias, donors of different ages were distributed randomly across sequencing lanes. The study analyzed two additional independent replicas of 1 million unique cDNA reads from the same blood draw for two donors, one aged 18 to 30 and one aged 80 or older.

A few counts support this clonotype. Its recognized antigen is unknown. Base-call qualities are not available, and no considerably larger clone is one nucleotide away. Receptor libraries were prepared by 5' RACE. Sequencing instrument: Illumina HiSeq 2500. A second PCR of roughly 7 to 11 cycles was performed with a sample-barcoded 5' primer and a J-beta primer mix. Each TCR beta cDNA molecule received a unique molecular identifier from a template-switch 5' adaptor carrying 12 random nucleotides. At least 2.5 million CDR3-containing paired-end reads were obtained from each sample. The Mint cDNA synthesis kit, primed by a TRBC-specific oligonucleotide, was used to synthesize first-strand cDNA from all RNA. Following uracil-DNA glycosylase treatment, all cDNA underwent a first 18-cycle PCR with the universal primers M1SS and BC2_uni_R. As for the authors' bioinformatics: For normalization, 1 million high-quality reads were randomly selected from each sample, with every read carrying a distinct molecular identifier. Reads with shared molecular identifiers were discarded instead of being binned into consensus sequences. CDR3 identification, clonotype clustering and error correction used MiTCR with a Q25 quality threshold and the strictest error-elimination algorithm. A nonparametric unseen species model with Euler transformation was used to estimate a lower bound on total TCR beta diversity. TCRdb applied fastp at Q25 and MiXCR to the public reads, then kept only in-frame beta chains. Identical CDR3 proteins give one entry, which carries the most common genes and DNA. The V and J calls follow TCRdb's processing rather than the paper's. A total of about 1.5 million distinct CDR3 sequences appear in this sample, less than 45% of them only once. Of the sample, about 3.8% falls within the top ten clones.

The roughly 42 donors, aged 6 to 90 years, were systemically healthy Caucasian individuals from Russia. Each donor gave around 9 milliliters of peripheral blood, collected into EDTA-treated Vacutainer tubes. PBMCs were isolated by Ficoll-Paque density-gradient centrifugation, with at least 6 million obtained per sample. Trizol reagent was used to extract total RNA from the PBMCs, yielding at least 6 micrograms per sample. For every donor, an aliquot of PBMCs went through flow cytometry to measure the percentages of naive CD45RAhigh/CD27high T cells. The CDR3, cysteine through phenylalanine, is 13 amino acids long. Only the CDR3 DNA is retained, 39 bases long and in frame from the first base. For CDR1 and CDR2, the germline V gene (reference sequence) lists MNHEY and SMNVEV. V is cut by 4 bases and J by 5 bases, and the space between the germline ends is 6 bases. Results the study describes overall, beyond this receptor: Estimates of total diversity from one million sequenced T cells were regarded as lower bounds and underestimates. The long-lived group showed more naive CD4+ T cells, fewer expanded clones and increased TCR diversity than the aged group, suggesting age selection. Observed TCR beta diversity correlated strongly with the percentage of naive T cells measured by flow cytometry. Because donor CMV infection status was unknown, age-related changes in expanded clonotypes were potentially confounded. Because profiling used bulk unsorted PBMCs, naive and antigen-experienced compartments could not be compared conclusively. Observed TCR beta diversity per million T cells fell roughly linearly with age, and a significant reduction was already apparent by age around 36.

This chain is built from TRBV27 and TRBJ1-6, with an unclear D gene assignment. The specimen was blood. This clonotype was sampled from a woman younger than 35 in good health. The DNA sequence follows: TGTGCCAGCAGTTACGAACATAATTCACCCCTCCACTTT. Protein translation: CASSYEHNSPLHF.